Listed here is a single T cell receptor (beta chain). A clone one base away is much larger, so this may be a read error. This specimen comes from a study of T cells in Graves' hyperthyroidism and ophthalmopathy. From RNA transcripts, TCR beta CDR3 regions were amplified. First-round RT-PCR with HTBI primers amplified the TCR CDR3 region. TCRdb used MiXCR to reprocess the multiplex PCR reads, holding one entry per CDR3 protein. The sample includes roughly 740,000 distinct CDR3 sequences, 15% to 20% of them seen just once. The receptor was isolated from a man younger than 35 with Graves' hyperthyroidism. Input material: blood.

The CDR3 nucleotides read TGTGCCAGCAGTCCTTGGGGGAGTGAGCAGTTCTTC. Amino acid sequence: CASSPWGSEQFF. V usage is TRBV28 and J usage is TRBJ2-1; D assignment may be TRBD1 or TRBD2 (5 bases each). V was clipped by 5 bases and J by 9 bases, with 11 bases between them. This CDR3 contains 12 residues. Per the germline V gene, CDR1 is MDHEN and CDR2 is SYDVKM.